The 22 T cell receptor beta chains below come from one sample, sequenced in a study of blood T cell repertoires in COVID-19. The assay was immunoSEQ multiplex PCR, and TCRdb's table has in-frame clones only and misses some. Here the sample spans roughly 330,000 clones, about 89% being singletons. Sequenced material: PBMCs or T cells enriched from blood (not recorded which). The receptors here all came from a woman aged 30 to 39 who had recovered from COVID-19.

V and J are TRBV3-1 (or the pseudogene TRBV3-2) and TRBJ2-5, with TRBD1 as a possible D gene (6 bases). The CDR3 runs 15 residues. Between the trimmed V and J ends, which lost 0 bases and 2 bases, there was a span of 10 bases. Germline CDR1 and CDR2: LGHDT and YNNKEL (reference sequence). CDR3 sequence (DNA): TGTGCCAGCAGCCAAGATCCCAGGGGACAAGAGACCCAGTACTTC. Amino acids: CASSQDPRGQETQYF.

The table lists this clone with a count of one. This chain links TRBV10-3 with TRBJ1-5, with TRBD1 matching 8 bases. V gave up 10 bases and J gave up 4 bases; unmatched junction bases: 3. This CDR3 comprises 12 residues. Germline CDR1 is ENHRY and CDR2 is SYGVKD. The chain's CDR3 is CATRTGNQPQHF. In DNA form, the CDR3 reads TGTGCCACCCGGACAGGGAATCAGCCCCAGCATTTT.

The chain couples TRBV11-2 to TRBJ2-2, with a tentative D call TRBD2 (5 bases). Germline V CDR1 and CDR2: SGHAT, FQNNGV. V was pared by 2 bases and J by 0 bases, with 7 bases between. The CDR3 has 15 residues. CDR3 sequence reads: CASSLQLANTGELFF. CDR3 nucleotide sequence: TGTGCCAGCAGCTTACAACTAGCGAACACCGGGGAGCTGTTTTTT.

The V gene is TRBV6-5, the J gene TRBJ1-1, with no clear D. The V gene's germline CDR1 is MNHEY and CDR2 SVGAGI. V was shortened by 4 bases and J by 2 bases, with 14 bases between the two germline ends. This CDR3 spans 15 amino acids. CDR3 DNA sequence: TGTGCCAGCAGTTTGGTGGGCGCGCAAAACACTGAAGCTTTCTTT. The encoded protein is CASSLVGAQNTEAFF.

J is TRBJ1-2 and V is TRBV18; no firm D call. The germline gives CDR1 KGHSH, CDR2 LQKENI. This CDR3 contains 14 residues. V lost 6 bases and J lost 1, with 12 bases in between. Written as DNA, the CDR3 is TGTGCCAGCTCCCTACCACAGAGTAACTATGGCTACACCTTC. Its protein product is CASSLPQSNYGYTF.

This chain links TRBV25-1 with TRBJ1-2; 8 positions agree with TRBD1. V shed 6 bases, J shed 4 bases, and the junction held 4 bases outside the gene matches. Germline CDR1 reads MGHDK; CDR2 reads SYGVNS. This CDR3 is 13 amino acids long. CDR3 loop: CASRQGTGYGYTF. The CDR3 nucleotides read TGTGCCAGCAGACAAGGGACAGGCTATGGCTACACCTTC.

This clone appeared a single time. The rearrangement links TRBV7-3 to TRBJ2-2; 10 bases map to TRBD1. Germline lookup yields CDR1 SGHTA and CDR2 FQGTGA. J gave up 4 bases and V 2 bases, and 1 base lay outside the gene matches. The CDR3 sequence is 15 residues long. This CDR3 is CASSLDRGLTGELFF. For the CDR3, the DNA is TGTGCCAGCAGCTTAGACAGGGGGCTCACCGGGGAGCTGTTTTTT.

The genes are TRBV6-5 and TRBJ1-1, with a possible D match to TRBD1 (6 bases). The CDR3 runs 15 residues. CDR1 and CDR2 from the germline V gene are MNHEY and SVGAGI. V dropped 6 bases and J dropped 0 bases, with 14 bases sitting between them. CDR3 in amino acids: CASSLQGQVNTEAFF. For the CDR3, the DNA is TGTGCCAGCAGCCTACAGGGCCAGGTGAACACTGAAGCTTTCTTT.

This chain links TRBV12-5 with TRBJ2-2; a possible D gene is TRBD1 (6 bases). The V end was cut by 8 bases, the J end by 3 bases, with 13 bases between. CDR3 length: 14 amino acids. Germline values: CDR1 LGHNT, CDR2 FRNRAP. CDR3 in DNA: TGTGCTAGTTGTAGGACAGCAGACACCGGGGAGCTGTTTTTT. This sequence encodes CASCRTADTGELFF.

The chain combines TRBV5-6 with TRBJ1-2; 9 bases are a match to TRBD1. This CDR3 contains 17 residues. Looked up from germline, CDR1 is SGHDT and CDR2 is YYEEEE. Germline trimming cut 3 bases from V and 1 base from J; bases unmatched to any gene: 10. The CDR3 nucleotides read TGTGCCAGCAGCTCCCTAAATTACAGGGGGCATAACTATGGCTACACCTTC. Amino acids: CASSSLNYRGHNYGYTF.

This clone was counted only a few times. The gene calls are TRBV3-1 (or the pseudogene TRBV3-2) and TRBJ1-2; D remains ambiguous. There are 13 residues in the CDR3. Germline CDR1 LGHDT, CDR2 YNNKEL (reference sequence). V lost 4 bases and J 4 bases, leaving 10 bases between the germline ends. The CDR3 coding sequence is TGTGCCAGCAGCCCCGGTGAGAGCTATGGCTACACCTTC. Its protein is CASSPGESYGYTF.

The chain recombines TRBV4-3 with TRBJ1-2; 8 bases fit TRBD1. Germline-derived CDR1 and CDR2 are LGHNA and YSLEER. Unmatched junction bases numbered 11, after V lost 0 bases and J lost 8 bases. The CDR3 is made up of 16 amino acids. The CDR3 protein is CASSQEGGRGPGGYTF. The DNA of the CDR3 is TGCGCCAGCAGCCAAGAAGGGGGCAGGGGGCCTGGGGGCTACACCTTC.

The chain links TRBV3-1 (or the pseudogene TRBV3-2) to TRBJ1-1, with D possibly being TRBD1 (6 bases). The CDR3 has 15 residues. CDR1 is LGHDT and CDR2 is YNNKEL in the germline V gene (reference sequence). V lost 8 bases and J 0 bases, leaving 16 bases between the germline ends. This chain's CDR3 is CASVPGTSMNTEAFF. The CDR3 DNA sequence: TGTGCCAGCGTTCCCGGGACATCAATGAACACTGAAGCTTTCTTT.

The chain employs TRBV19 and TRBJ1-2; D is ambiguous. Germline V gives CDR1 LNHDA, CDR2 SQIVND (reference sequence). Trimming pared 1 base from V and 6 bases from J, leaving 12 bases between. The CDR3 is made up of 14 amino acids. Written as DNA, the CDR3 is TGTGCCAGTAGTATAGGAGGGATAAAGAATGGCTACACCTTC. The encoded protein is CASSIGGIKNGYTF. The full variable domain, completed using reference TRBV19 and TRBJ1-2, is DGGITQSPKYLFRKEGQNVTLSCEQNLNHDAMYWYRQDPGQGLRLIYYSQIVNDFQKGDIAEGYSVSREKKESFPLTVTSAQKNPTAFYLCASSIGGIKNGYTFGSGTRLTVV.

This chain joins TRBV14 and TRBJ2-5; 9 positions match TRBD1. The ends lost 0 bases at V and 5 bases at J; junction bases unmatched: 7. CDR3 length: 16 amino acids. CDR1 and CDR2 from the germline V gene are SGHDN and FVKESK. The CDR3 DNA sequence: TGTGCCAGCAGCCAAGATTGGGGACAGGGTGAGGAGACCCAGTACTTC. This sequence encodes CASSQDWGQGEETQYF.

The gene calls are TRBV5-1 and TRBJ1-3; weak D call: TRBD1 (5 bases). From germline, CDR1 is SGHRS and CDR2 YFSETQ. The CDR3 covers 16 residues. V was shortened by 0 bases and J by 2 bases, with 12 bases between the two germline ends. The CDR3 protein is CASSLDRGTPGNTIYF. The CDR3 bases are TGCGCCAGCAGCTTGGATCGGGGGACGCCTGGAAACACCATATATTTT.

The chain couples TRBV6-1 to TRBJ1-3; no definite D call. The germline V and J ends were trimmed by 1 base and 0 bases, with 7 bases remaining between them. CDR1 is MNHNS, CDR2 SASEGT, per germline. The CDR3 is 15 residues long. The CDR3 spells CASSEVEYSGNTIYF. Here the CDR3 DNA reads TGTGCCAGCAGTGAAGTAGAGTACTCTGGAAACACCATATATTTT.

The CDR3 protein is CSATGQGAFF. CDR3 nucleotides: TGCAGTGCCACCGGGCAGGGAGCTTTCTTT. The V gene is TRBV20-1, the J gene TRBJ1-1, with a weak D call TRBD1 (5 bases). This CDR3 spans 10 amino acids. V shed 6 bases and J shed 10 bases, with 12 bases lying between them. The germline gives CDR1 DFQATT, CDR2 SNEGSKA (reference sequence).

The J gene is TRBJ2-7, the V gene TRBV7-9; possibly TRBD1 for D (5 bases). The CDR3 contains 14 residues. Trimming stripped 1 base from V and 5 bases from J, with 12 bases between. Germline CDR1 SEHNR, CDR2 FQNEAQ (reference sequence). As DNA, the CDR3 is TGTGCCAGCAGCTTAGGGCAGGGATTCAACGAGCAGTACTTC. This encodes CASSLGQGFNEQYF.

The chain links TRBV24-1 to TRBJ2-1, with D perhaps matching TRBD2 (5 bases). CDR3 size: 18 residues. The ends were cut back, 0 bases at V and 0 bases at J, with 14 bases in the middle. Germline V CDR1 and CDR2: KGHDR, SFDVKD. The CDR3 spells CATSDLSGSGCSYNEQFF. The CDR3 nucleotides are TGTGCCACCAGTGATTTGAGCGGAAGTGGGTGCTCCTACAATGAGCAGTTCTTC.

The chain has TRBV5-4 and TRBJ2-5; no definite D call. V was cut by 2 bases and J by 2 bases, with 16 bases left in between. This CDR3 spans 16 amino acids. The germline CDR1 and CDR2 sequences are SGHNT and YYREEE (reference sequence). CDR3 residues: CASSFGQSSLQETQYF. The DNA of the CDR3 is TGTGCCAGCAGCTTTGGGCAATCCAGCCTACAAGAGACCCAGTACTTC.

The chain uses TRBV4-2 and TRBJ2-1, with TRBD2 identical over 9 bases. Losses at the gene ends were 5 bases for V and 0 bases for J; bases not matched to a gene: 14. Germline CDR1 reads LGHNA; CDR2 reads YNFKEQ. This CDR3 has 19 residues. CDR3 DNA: TGTGCCAGCAGCAAACGACTAGCGGCCGACCCAAGCTCCTACAATGAGCAGTTCTTC. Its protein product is CASSKRLAADPSSYNEQFF.